Shown below are 20 T cell receptor beta chains from a single sample sequenced in a study of blood T cell repertoires in COVID-19. Measured with immunoSEQ multiplex PCR; TCRdb has only the in-frame clones, and not every one. The table includes 200,000 to 300,000 clones, roughly 88% detected once. The specimen sequenced was peripheral blood. Every receptor here comes from a man aged 80 or over with acute or convalescent COVID-19.

J is TRBJ1-1 and V is TRBV5-1; possible D gene TRBD1, 5 bases. Trimming took off 4 bases at V and 10 bases at J, with 14 bases between the two ends. CDR1 and CDR2 (germline): SGHRS, YFSETQ. CDR3 size: 12 residues. The CDR3 loop reads CASSQSQGRAFF. The DNA of the CDR3 is TGCGCCAGCAGCCAGTCTCAGGGCAGAGCTTTCTTT.

This chain connects TRBV28 to TRBJ1-1; 8 bases are shared with TRBD1. CDR1 is MDHEN and CDR2 is SYDVKM in the germline V gene. The CDR3 has 12 amino acids. V was clipped by 10 bases and J by 1 base; unmatched bases: 2. The CDR3 reads CATGTGNTEAFF. The CDR3 nucleotides read TGTGCCACCGGGACAGGGAACACTGAAGCTTTCTTT.

The gene calls are TRBV2 and TRBJ1-4, with 8 positions matching TRBD1. The germline V gene has CDR1 SNHLY and CDR2 FYNNEI. The CDR3 covers 14 residues. V lost 6 bases to trimming and J lost 3 bases; unmatched junction nucleotides: 3. CDR3 sequence reads: CASRTGGANEKLFF. The CDR3 bases are TGTGCCAGCAGAACAGGGGGGGCTAATGAAAAACTGTTTTTT.

The chain employs TRBV4-2 and TRBJ2-3; tentatively, D is TRBD2 (7 bases). Germline V gene lookup returns CDR1 LGHNA and CDR2 YNFKEQ. This CDR3 is 17 amino acids long. The V end lost 0 bases, the J end lost 0 bases, and 13 bases lay between the germline ends. The CDR3 loop reads CASSQEGGGPSTDTQYF. The CDR3 region has the DNA TGTGCCAGCAGCCAAGAAGGGGGGGGGCCTAGCACAGATACGCAGTATTTT.

The chain links TRBV5-1 to TRBJ2-2, with 8 positions matching TRBD2. Looked up from germline, CDR1 is SGHRS and CDR2 is YFSETQ. The CDR3 is made up of 15 amino acids. V trimming: 1 base; J trimming: 7 bases; junction bases outside the gene matches: 6. The CDR3 sequence is CASSLTSGVGGELFF. In nucleotides, the CDR3 is TGCGCCAGCAGCTTGACTAGCGGTGTGGGCGGGGAGCTGTTTTTT.

Here the CDR3 reads CASSLNRGEAFF. For the CDR3, the DNA is TGTGCCAGCAGTTTAAACCGGGGTGAAGCTTTCTTT. The V call is TRBV12-3 or TRBV12-4, the J call TRBJ1-1; D ambiguous. V was pared by 2 bases and J by 7 bases, with 8 bases between. The CDR3 totals 12 residues.

The chain is built from TRBV19 and TRBJ1-1; 11 bases match TRBD1. The CDR3 spans 16 residues. Germline V gene data show CDR1 as LNHDA and CDR2 as SQIVND (reference sequence). V was clipped by 6 bases and J by 1 base; unmatched bases: 7. CDR3 sequence reads: CASRSGTGGRNTEAFF. For the CDR3, the DNA is TGTGCCAGTAGGAGCGGGACAGGGGGTAGGAACACTGAAGCTTTCTTT.

The chain uses TRBV6-5 and TRBJ2-2, with D perhaps matching TRBD1 (6 bases). Trimming took off 6 bases at V and 1 base at J, with 9 bases between the two ends. Germline lookup yields CDR1 MNHEY and CDR2 SVGAGI. The CDR3 length is 14 residues. CDR3 residues: CASRGQLNTGELFF. Written as DNA, the CDR3 is TGTGCCAGCAGAGGACAGTTGAACACCGGGGAGCTGTTTTTT.

The genes are TRBV11-2 and TRBJ1-2, with D possibly matching TRBD1 (5 bases). Germline V gives CDR1 SGHAT, CDR2 FQNNGV. The CDR3 consists of 14 residues. V shed 5 bases and J shed 7 bases, with 17 bases lying between them. The CDR3 spells CASSPTGRGRGYTF. The DNA of the CDR3 is TGTGCCAGCAGCCCAACAGGTCGAGGTCGTGGCTACACCTTC.

This chain uses TRBV3-1 (or the pseudogene TRBV3-2) with TRBJ1-2; D is possibly TRBD1 (6 bases). This CDR3 comprises 17 residues. Trimming took 3 bases from V and 0 from J, leaving 17 bases between them. CDR1 and CDR2 (germline): LGHDT, YNNKEL (reference sequence). The CDR3 bases are TGTGCCAGCAGCCACCCCGGACAGTTCACGCCTAACTATGGCTACACCTTC. It codes for CASSHPGQFTPNYGYTF.

The chain carries TRBV29-1 and TRBJ1-1, with D tentatively TRBD1 (5 bases). V lost 7 bases, J lost 4 bases, and 19 bases lay in between. Per the germline V gene, CDR1 is SQVTM and CDR2 is ANQGSEA. This CDR3 spans 14 amino acids. The CDR3 nucleotides read TGCAGCGCGCAGGGTCGGGTCAAGGGCACTGAAGCTTTCTTT. Amino acid sequence: CSAQGRVKGTEAFF.

The rearrangement joins TRBV9 to TRBJ1-2; 7 bases fit TRBD1. The CDR3 has 14 residues. Trimming cost V 5 bases and J 8 bases; bases outside gene matches: 12. Germline-derived CDR1 and CDR2 are SGDLS and YYNGEE. The CDR3 protein is CASRGAGQRGGYTF. CDR3 nucleotide sequence: TGTGCCAGCAGGGGGGCGGGACAGCGCGGAGGCTACACCTTC.

The V and J genes are TRBV28 and TRBJ1-1; unclear D gene. Germline V CDR1 and CDR2: MDHEN, SYDVKM. The length of the CDR3 is 13 residues. With 5 bases removed from V and 0 bases from J, the gap between germline ends came to 7 bases. The CDR3 here is CASSKQMNTEAFF. The CDR3 DNA is TGTGCCAGCAGTAAACAGATGAACACTGAAGCTTTCTTT.

The rearrangement joins TRBV18 to TRBJ2-7; D is undetermined. Germline V lookup: CDR1 KGHSH, CDR2 LQKENI. V shed 3 bases and J shed 3 bases, with 18 bases lying between them. The CDR3 totals 16 residues. DNA for the CDR3: TGTGCCAGCTCACCGGTCTCACGCCACGTGAGCTACGAGCAGTACTTC. Its protein product is CASSPVSRHVSYEQYF.

CDR3 bases: TGTGCCAGCAGCCACCCCGGGACAGGTTTTGAACCCCTCCACTTT. This codes for CASSHPGTGFEPLHF. The V and J genes are TRBV4-2 and TRBJ1-6, with 8 bases aligning to TRBD1. J gave up 12 bases and V 3 bases, and 10 bases lay outside the gene matches. The CDR3 loop spans 15 amino acids. CDR1 and CDR2 (germline): LGHNA, YNFKEQ.

The gene calls are TRBV7-3 and TRBJ2-1; a weak D match, TRBD1 (6 bases). Germline CDR1 and CDR2: SGHTA and FQGTGA. This CDR3 is built from 17 residues. V was trimmed by 1 base and J by 6 bases, leaving 19 bases between them. CDR3 sequence reads: CASSLNPPGASFNEQFF. The CDR3 coding sequence is TGTGCCAGCAGCTTAAACCCCCCAGGGGCTAGCTTCAATGAGCAGTTCTTC.

The genes are TRBV11-2 and TRBJ2-6; no definite D call. Trimming shortened V by 5 bases and J by 0 bases, and 5 bases separated the two germline ends. Germline CDR1 is SGHAT and CDR2 is FQNNGV. This CDR3 is 14 amino acids long. The CDR3 here is CASSVSSGANVLTF. In DNA, the CDR3 is TGTGCCAGCAGCGTTAGCTCTGGGGCCAACGTCCTGACTTTC.

The V and J genes are TRBV6-5 and TRBJ1-2, with D uncertain. The CDR3 is 16 residues long. The germline V gene encodes CDR1 MNHEY and CDR2 SVGAGI. The V end lost 0 bases, the J end lost 2 bases, and 13 bases lay between the germline ends. The CDR3 region is CASSYSPGVGNYGYTF. DNA of the CDR3: TGTGCCAGCAGTTACTCTCCCGGGGTGGGGAACTATGGCTACACCTTC.

The genes are TRBV5-5 and TRBJ1-1, with a tentative D call TRBD1 (6 bases). Germline values: CDR1 SGHKS, CDR2 YYEKEE (reference sequence). Deletions cut 0 bases from V and 4 bases from J, with 13 bases between. The CDR3 totals 15 residues. CDR3 residues: CASSLDAGVVTEAFF. The CDR3 nucleotides are TGTGCCAGCAGCTTGGACGCAGGGGTGGTCACTGAAGCTTTCTTT.

This clone was picked up many times. This sequence joins TRBV5-1 and TRBJ1-2; 9 nucleotides line up with TRBD1. The CDR3 consists of 14 residues. V trimming: 4 bases; J trimming: 5 bases; junction bases outside the gene matches: 6. Looked up from germline, CDR1 is SGHRS and CDR2 is YFSETQ. The CDR3 nucleotides read TGCGCCAGCAGCGAAGGGGACAGGGAATATGGCTACACCTTC. Amino acids: CASSEGDREYGYTF.